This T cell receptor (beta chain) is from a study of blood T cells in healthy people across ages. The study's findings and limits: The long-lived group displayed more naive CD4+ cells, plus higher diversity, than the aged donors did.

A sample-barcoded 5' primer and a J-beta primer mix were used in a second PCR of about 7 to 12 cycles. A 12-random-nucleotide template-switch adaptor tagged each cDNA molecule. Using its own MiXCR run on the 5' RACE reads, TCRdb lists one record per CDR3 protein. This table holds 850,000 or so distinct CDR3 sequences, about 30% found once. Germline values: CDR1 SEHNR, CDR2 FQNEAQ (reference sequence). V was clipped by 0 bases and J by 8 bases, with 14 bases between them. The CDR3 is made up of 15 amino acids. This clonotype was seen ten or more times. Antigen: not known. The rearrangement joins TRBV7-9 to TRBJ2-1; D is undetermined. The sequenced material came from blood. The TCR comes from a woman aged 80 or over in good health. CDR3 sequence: CASSLAGHTGDEQFF. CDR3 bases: TGTGCCAGCAGCTTAGCAGGGCATACCGGCGATGAGCAGTTCTTC.